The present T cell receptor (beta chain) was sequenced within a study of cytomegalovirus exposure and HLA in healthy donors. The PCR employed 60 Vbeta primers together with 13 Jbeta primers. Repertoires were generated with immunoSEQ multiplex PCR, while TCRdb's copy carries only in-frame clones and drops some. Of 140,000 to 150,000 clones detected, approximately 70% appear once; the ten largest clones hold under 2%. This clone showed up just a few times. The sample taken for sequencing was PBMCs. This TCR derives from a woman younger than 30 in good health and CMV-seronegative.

The CDR3 bases are TGTGCCAGCAGTGATGACAGGGGGCAGAACACCGGGGAGCTGTTTTTT. As protein: CASSDDRGQNTGELFF. This chain connects TRBV6-1 to TRBJ2-2; TRBD1 agrees at 10 bases. The CDR3 contains 16 residues. J was trimmed by 1 base and V by 3 bases; bases with no gene match: 2. Germline V gene sequence: CDR1 MNHNS, CDR2 SASEGT.